This T cell receptor beta chain was profiled in a study of breast tumors, draining lymph nodes, adjacent tissues. General study findings and limits: Findings are consistent with lymph node origin and intratumoral expansion of most tumor T cells. Data only fit, rather than demonstrated, lymph node origin of most tumor T cells.

Looked up from germline, CDR1 is SGHNT and CDR2 is YENEEA. The CDR3 spans 16 residues. Germline trimming cut 5 bases from V and 9 bases from J; bases unmatched to any gene: 14. TCRdb fed the multiplex PCR reads into MiXCR, producing one record per CDR3 protein. The repertoire holds some 150,000 distinct CDR3 sequences, with 20% to 25% as singletons. This clonotype appeared a few times. As yet, its antigen is unknown. Axillary draining lymph nodes of breast cancer patients supplied the node samples. The TCR was taken from a female donor with breast cancer. Some clones in this sample may be carry-over from other donors' samples. This chain uses TRBV11-3 with TRBJ2-1, with 9 bases lining up with TRBD2. The sequenced material came from axillary lymph node tissue. CDR3 loop: CASSPGGPSGKSEQFF. The CDR3 region has the DNA TGTGCCAGCAGCCCAGGAGGGCCTAGCGGGAAAAGTGAGCAGTTCTTC.